Following are 10 T cell receptor beta chains from one sample sequenced in a study of T cells after yellow fever vaccination. TCRdb re-called the 5' RACE reads through MiXCR, storing one row per CDR3 protein. The sample lists 250,000 to 400,000 distinct CDR3 sequences; around 4.4% were seen once. The source was PBMCs, collected 15 days after the yellow fever booster vaccination. The origin of the receptors is a man between 18 and 35 years old who received the YFV17D yellow fever vaccine.

This clonotype was detected only a few times. The J gene is TRBJ2-1, the V gene TRBV6-2 or TRBV6-3; TRBD1 matches 10 bases. The CDR3 consists of 17 residues. Germline CDR1 is MNHEY and CDR2 is SVGEGT. V lost 4 bases to trimming and J lost 6 bases; unmatched junction nucleotides: 12. DNA of the CDR3: TGTGCCAGCAGTTCCCGGGACAGGGGCCGAAATACCAATGAGCAGTTCTTC. It is translated as CASSSRDRGRNTNEQFF.

This clonotype has more than one count but fewer than ten. The rearrangement uses TRBV28 and TRBJ2-5, with 10 bases fitting TRBD2. Trimming removed 6 bases from V and 1 base from J; junction bases left unmatched: 2. This CDR3 has 14 residues. Germline V gene sequence: CDR1 MDHEN, CDR2 SYDVKM. The CDR3 DNA reads TGTGCCAGCAGAAGCGGGGGGGCCCAAGAGACCCAGTACTTC. Protein: CASRSGGAQETQYF.

This chain uses TRBV15 with TRBJ2-3, with D maybe TRBD2 (5 bases). This CDR3 comprises 14 residues. V lost 3 bases to trimming and J lost 1 base, with 8 bases between them. Per the germline V gene, CDR1 is LNHNV and CDR2 is YYDKDF (reference sequence). CDR3 region: CATSRTLGTDTQYF. The CDR3, as DNA: TGTGCCACCAGCAGGACACTAGGCACAGATACGCAGTATTTT.

V and J are TRBV4-1 and TRBJ2-1; 15 nucleotides line up with TRBD2. The CDR3 loop spans 17 amino acids. From germline, CDR1 is MGHRA and CDR2 YSYEKL. With 4 bases clipped from V and 7 bases from J, the junction kept 8 bases outside the gene matches. The CDR3 sequence is CASSPWAGTSGGNEQFF. The CDR3 region has the DNA TGCGCCAGCAGCCCGTGGGCGGGGACTAGCGGGGGGAATGAGCAGTTCTTC.

This chain uses TRBV9 with TRBJ2-5; 8 bases line up with TRBD1. V gave up 3 bases and J gave up 5 bases; unmatched junction bases: 9. This CDR3 has 15 residues. CDR1 is SGDLS and CDR2 is YYNGEE in the germline V gene. In nucleotides, the CDR3 is TGTGCCAGCAGCGAGAGACAGGGGACGGAGGAGACCCAGTACTTC. Protein product: CASSERQGTEETQYF.

This clonotype was recorded many times. The gene calls are TRBV3-1 and TRBJ1-5; a possible D gene is TRBD1 (5 bases). V lost 3 bases and J lost 7, with 7 bases in between. Germline V gene sequence: CDR1 LGHDT, CDR2 YNNKEL (reference sequence). The CDR3 is made up of 12 amino acids. The CDR3 is CASSHAGQPQHF. The CDR3 nucleotides are TGTGCCAGCAGCCACGCAGGGCAGCCCCAGCATTTT.

This clonotype was counted between two and nine times. The chain joins TRBV4-3 to TRBJ2-6; tentatively, D is TRBD1 or TRBD2 (5 bases each). This CDR3 has 19 residues. Trimming took 3 bases from V and 0 from J, leaving 18 bases between them. CDR1 and CDR2 from the germline V gene are LGHNA and YSLEER. The CDR3 DNA reads TGCGCCAGCAGCCAGGAACATGACAGTGACTACTCTGGGGCCAACGTCCTGACTTTC. Amino acids: CASSQEHDSDYSGANVLTF.

This clonotype was seen only a few times. The CDR3 is CASSLFETQYF. The CDR3 DNA sequence: TGTGCCAGCAGCTTGTTCGAGACCCAGTACTTC. V gene TRBV5-6 combines with J gene TRBJ2-5; D remains unclear. The CDR3 extends over 11 amino acids. The V end lost 1 base, the J end lost 5 bases, and 3 bases lay between the germline ends. The germline CDR1 and CDR2 sequences are SGHDT and YYEEEE.

This clonotype was seen a handful of times. The CDR3 spells CASSYGLAGGLWEQFF. The CDR3, as DNA: TGTGCCAGCAGTTACGGACTAGCGGGGGGGCTTTGGGAGCAGTTCTTC. V and J are TRBV27 and TRBJ2-1; 15 nucleotides agree with TRBD2. The junction had 8 bases not matched to a gene; V was cut back by 4 bases and J by 10 bases. CDR1 is MNHEY and CDR2 is SMNVEV in the germline V gene (reference sequence). There are 16 residues in the CDR3.

The sample holds many counts of this clonotype. The V gene is TRBV10-3, the J gene TRBJ1-5, with TRBD1 matching 9 bases. The CDR3 covers 15 residues. Germline V gene data show CDR1 as ENHRY and CDR2 as SYGVKD. Trimming cost V 6 bases and J 3 bases; bases outside gene matches: 6. DNA for the CDR3: TGTGCCATCAGCGAAGGGACAGGGATCAATCAGCCCCAGCATTTT. It codes for CAISEGTGINQPQHF.